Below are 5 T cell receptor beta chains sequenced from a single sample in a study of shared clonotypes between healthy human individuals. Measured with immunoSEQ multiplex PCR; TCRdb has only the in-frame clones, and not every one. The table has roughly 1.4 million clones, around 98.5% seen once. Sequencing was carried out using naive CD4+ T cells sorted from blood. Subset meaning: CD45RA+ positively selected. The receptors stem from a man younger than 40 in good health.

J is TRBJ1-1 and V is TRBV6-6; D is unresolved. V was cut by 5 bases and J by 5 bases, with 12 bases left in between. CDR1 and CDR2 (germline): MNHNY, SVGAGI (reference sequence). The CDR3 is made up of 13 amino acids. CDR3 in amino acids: CASSASVGTEAFF. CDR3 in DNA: TGTGCCAGCAGTGCGTCAGTCGGGACTGAAGCTTTCTTT.

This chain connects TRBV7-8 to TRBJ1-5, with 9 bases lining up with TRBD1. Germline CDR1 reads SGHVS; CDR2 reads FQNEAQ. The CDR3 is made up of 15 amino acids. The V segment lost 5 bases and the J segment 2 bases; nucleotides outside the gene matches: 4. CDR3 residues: CASSPRDRGNQPQHF. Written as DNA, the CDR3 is TGTGCCAGCAGCCCCCGGGACAGGGGCAATCAGCCCCAGCATTTT.

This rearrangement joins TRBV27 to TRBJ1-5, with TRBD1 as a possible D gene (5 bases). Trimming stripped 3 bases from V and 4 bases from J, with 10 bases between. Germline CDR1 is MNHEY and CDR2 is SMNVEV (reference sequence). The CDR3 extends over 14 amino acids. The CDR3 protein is CASSFGTGNQPQHF. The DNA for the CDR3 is TGTGCCAGCAGTTTCGGGACGGGTAATCAGCCCCAGCATTTT.

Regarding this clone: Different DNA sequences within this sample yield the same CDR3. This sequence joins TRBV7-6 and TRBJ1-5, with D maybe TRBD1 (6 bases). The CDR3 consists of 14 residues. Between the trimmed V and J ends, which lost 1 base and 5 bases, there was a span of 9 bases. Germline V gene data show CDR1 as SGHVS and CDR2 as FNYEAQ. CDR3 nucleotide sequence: TGTGCCAGCAGCTTAGGACAGGTCGATCAGCCCCAGCATTTT. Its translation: CASSLGQVDQPQHF.

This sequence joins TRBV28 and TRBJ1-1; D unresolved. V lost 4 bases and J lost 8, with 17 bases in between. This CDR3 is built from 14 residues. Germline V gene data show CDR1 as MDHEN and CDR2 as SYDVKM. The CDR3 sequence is CASSSRGGPAEAFF. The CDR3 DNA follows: TGTGCCAGCAGTTCCCGGGGTGGCCCAGCCGAAGCTTTCTTT.